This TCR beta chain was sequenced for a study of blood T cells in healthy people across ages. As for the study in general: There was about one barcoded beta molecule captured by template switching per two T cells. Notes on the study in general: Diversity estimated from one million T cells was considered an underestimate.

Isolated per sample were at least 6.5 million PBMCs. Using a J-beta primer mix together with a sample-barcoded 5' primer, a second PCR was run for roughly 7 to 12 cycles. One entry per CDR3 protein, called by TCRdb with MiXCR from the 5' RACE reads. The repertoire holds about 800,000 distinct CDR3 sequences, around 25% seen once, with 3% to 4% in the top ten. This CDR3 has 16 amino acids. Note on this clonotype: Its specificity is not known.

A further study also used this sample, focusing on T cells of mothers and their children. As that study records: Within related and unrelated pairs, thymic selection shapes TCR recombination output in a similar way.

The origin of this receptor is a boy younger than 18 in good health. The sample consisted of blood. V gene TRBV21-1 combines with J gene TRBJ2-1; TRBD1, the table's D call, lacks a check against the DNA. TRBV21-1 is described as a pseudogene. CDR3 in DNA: TGTGCCAGCAGCTCAACCCGGGACAGATCCTACAATGAGCAGTTCTTC. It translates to CASSSTRDRSYNEQFF.